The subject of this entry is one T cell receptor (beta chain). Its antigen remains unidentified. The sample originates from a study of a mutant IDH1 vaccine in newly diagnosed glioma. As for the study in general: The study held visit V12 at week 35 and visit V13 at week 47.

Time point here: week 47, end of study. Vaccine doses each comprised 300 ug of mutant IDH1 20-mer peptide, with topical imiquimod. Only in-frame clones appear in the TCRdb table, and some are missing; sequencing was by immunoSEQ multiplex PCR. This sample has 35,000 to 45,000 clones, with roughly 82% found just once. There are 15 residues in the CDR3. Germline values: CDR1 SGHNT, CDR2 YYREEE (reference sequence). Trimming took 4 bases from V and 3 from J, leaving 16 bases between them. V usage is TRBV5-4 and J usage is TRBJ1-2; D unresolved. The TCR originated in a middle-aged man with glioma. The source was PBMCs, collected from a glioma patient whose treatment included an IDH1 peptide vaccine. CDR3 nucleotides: TGTGCCAGCAGCCTGGGAGGACGGGGAGACTATGGCTACACCTTC. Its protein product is CASSLGGRGDYGYTF.